This T cell receptor (beta chain) was documented in a study of shared clonotypes between healthy human individuals (dated by TCRdb to 2018 to 2020). Background for the entire study: Two women and a few men aged 18 to 49 years were included in the cohort. For each donor, CD4 naive and CD4 memory were each run on three plates, CD8 naive on two plates, and CD8 memory on one plate. The study deeply sequenced blood TCR repertoires of roughly five healthy adults to estimate repertoire size and the extent of clonotype sharing between individuals. To increase sequencing depth and limit assay-specific biases, different laboratories used diverse techniques to prepare libraries and sequence TCR repertoires. Per donor, leukapheresis produced somewhere between about 0.8 and 9.5 billion PBMCs.

This clone was detected only a few times. The antigen this receptor binds is unknown. Per-nucleotide qualities are absent, and no much larger clonotype sits a single base away. What the research found in general, with its limitations: Sampling was limited to blood, and TCR repertoires in tissue likely differ from TCR repertoires in blood. The small number of donors limited the genetic and exposure-history diversity represented. Approximately 5% of naive CD4, 3% to 3.5% of naive CD8, approximately 2% of memory CD4, and 0.4% of memory CD8 clonotypes were shared across a handful of donors. Rarefaction of sorted-subset datasets indicated incomplete sequencing despite the large sequencing depth. Clonotypes shared by all four sorted-subset donors showed higher generation probabilities than non-shared clonotypes. Pairwise subsampling indicated that sequencing depth was expected to affect the degree of clonotype sharing among donors. Larger estimated clonotype richness was generally found for naive subsets than for memory subsets.

Measured from the cysteine to the phenylalanine, the CDR3 is 13 residues long. Kept here is only the CDR3 DNA, which spans 39 bases and is read in frame from base 1. Cut back by 7 bases and 5 bases, the V and J ends lie 12 bases apart. The CDR1 and CDR2 encoded by the germline V gene are SGHVS and FNYEAQ. Using the deep immunoSEQ assay, TCR CDR3 regions were amplified from genomic DNA by multiplex PCR. Extracted genomic DNA from each cell subset was distributed evenly across all wells of several immunoSEQ 96-well plates, and each plate was treated as a replicate. For sorted subsets, each replicate PCR was loaded with roughly 190 ng genomic DNA, equivalent to about 33,000 T cell genomes. Purified libraries were measured with a Qubit 3.0 fluorometer, size-checked on a Bioanalyzer 2100, and measured again with the KAPA Library Quantification kit. Every immunoSEQ 96-well plate was sequenced on a dedicated single-read 150-cycle Illumina NextSeq 550 flow cell. The source study handled its data this way. Because the immunoSEQ output held only junctional sequences and lacked quality scores, the filtering could not match the filtering applied to full-length reads. To assign V/J genes and CDR3, sequences were annotated against IMGT germline references using PyIR, a Python wrapper for IgBLAST v1.9. Reads were removed for weak V/J assignments (E-value above 1e-6), missing CDR3, stop codons, out-of-frame junctions, or ambiguous translated residues. V3J clonotypes were defined as sequences sharing the same inferred V gene, J gene, and CDR3 amino acid sequence. Percentage overlap between repertoires was computed as shared unique clonotypes divided by the size of the smaller repertoire. Richness of each repertoire was evaluated using RTK rarefaction, the Chao1 estimator, and Recon v2.1 estimates of unobserved clonotypes. Generation probabilities for all TCRbeta clonotypes obtained by the gDNA method from a few donors were computed using OLGA. TCRdb retrieved this table from immuneACCESS and kept in-frame rearrangements only. Not all clones are present; in checked studies, unresolved V genes account for under half, and no reason is known for the remainder. V and J calls and clone size follow that table, whereas D and trimming were derived from the DNA. The sample data list 1 million to 1.3 million clones, and roughly 74% of these were observed just once. The ten largest clonotypes hold 0.6% to 0.75% of the sample.

Donors were healthy HIV-negative adults with no recently reported acute infections or vaccinations. All donors were Caucasian adults living in Nashville, Tennessee, USA. CD4+ T cells were enriched by magnetic negative selection, after which naive cells were positively selected on CD45RA and the negative fraction was taken as the memory subset. Blood was collected by leukapheresis, and PBMCs were isolated by Ficoll-Histopaque density gradient centrifugation and then cryopreserved in liquid nitrogen vapor phase. Analytical flow cytometry was used to check the purity and quantity of each magnetically sorted T cell population. From each sorted fraction, genomic DNA was isolated and quantified by UV absorbance on a Nanodrop 2000c.

Sequenced material: memory CD4+ T cells from PBMCs. Taken with the paper, the label for cell subset or site translates to: CD45RA-negative fraction. This chain joins TRBV7-6 to TRBJ1-5; the D gene cannot be named for sure. The receptor comes from a young man in good health. Some clones in this sample may be carry-over from other donors' samples. The DNA is as follows: TGTGCCAGCATCAACGCAATTTATCAGCCCCAGCATTTT. Its amino acids are CASINAIYQPQHF.